This TCR beta chain was recorded in a study of T cell responses to AZD1222 COVID-19 vaccine. Comment on this clone: Its target is unknown.

The study, taken as a whole, reports: The study found vaccine-associated CD4 TCRs spanning spike, dominant at 160-218 and 743-854. In a largely white British group with more females than males, clonal diversity was possibly underestimated. Receipt of two AZD1222 doses was followed by a rise in Spike-specific TCR breadth and depth.

Germline values: CDR1 SNHLY, CDR2 FYNNEI. The V gene lost 6 bases and the J gene lost 5 bases, with 8 bases spanning the gap. CDR3 size: 11 residues. Produced via immunoSEQ multiplex PCR; TCRdb's table is partial and in-frame only. The sample lists over 150,000 clones; roughly nine tenths were seen once. The source was peripheral blood, collected 28 days after the second AZD1222 dose. This TCR came from an adult who received the AZD1222 COVID-19 vaccine. This chain connects TRBV2 to TRBJ2-7; no definite D call. CDR3 nucleotides: TGTGCCAGCAGCCAATTTGACGAGCAGTACTTC. This encodes CASSQFDEQYF.